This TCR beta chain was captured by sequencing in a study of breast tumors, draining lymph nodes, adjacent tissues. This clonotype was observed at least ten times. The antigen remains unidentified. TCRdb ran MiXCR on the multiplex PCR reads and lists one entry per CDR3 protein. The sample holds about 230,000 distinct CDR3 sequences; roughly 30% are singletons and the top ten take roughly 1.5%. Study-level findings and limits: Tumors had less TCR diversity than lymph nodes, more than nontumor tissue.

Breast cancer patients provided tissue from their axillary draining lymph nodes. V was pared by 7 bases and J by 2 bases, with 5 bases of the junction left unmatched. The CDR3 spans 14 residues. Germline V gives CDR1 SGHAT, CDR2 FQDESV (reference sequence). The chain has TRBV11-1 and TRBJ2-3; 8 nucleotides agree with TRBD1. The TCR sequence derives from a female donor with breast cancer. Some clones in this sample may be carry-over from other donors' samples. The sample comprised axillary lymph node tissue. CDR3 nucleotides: TGTGCCAGCACCCGGACAGGGAACACAGATACGCAGTATTTT. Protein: CASTRTGNTDTQYF.